This entry lists 30 T cell receptor beta chains sequenced from one sample in a study of shared clonotypes between healthy human individuals. Profiling relied on immunoSEQ multiplex PCR, and the TCRdb table lists in-frame clones only, not all of them. Of 550,000 to 750,000 clones in the sample, around 95% are singletons; the top ten hold roughly 0.1%. Naive CD8 cells, CD45RO-negative and positively selected for CCR7, excluded terminally differentiated effector memory CD45RA+ cells. The source material was naive CD8+ T cells sorted from blood. These receptors originate from a woman aged 25 to 39 in good health.

This clone has only a few counts. Other DNA sequences in the sample encode the same CDR3. The chain combines TRBV28 with TRBJ1-5; D unresolved. The CDR3 spans 11 residues. The germline V gene encodes CDR1 MDHEN and CDR2 SYDVKM. The V end was cut by 1 base, the J end by 6 bases, with 1 base between. The DNA of the CDR3 is TGTGCCAGCAGTTTATCTCAGCCCCAGCATTTT. Translated, it gives CASSLSQPQHF.

This clone occurred once. The rearrangement joins TRBV6-1 to TRBJ2-4, with D uncertain. CDR1 is MNHNS and CDR2 is SASEGT in the germline V gene. The V gene lost 1 base and the J gene lost 8 bases, with 12 bases spanning the gap. The CDR3 is 14 residues long. In DNA, the CDR3 is TGTGCCAGCAGTGAAGAGGGCGGTAGAGACATTCAGTACTTC. Translation: CASSEEGGRDIQYF.

This chain uses TRBV14 with TRBJ2-1; 8 bases are a match to TRBD2. CDR3 length equals 14 residues. With V trimmed by 6 bases and J by 7 bases, 8 bases remained unmatched. CDR1 SGHDN and CDR2 FVKESK come from the germline V gene. Here the CDR3 DNA reads TGTGCCAGCAGGGCTAGCGGGTCGGGGAATGAGCAGTTCTTC. It encodes CASRASGSGNEQFF.

The CDR3 DNA follows: TGTGCCAGTGGACGGGGGTCAGGTGTGACCGGGGAGCTGTTTTTT. It specifies CASGRGSGVTGELFF. J is TRBJ2-2 and V is TRBV19; TRBD2 is a possible D gene (6 bases). CDR1 and CDR2 from the germline V gene are LNHDA and SQIVND (reference sequence). CDR3 length: 15 residues. With 8 bases removed from V and 5 bases from J, the gap between germline ends came to 18 bases.

The chain joins TRBV27 to TRBJ2-7; D is unresolved. The CDR3 has 11 amino acids. V lost 6 bases and J lost 7, with 10 bases in between. From germline, CDR1 is MNHEY and CDR2 SMNVEV (reference sequence). The CDR3 nucleotides read TGTGCCAGCAGGACGGATGAAGAGCAGTACTTC. Protein product: CASRTDEEQYF.

This rearrangement joins TRBV19 to TRBJ1-2; 7 bases match TRBD1. Germline V CDR1 and CDR2: LNHDA, SQIVND (reference sequence). The CDR3 totals 11 residues. The junction had 3 bases not matched to a gene; V was cut back by 9 bases and J by 5 bases. The CDR3 sequence is CASGQAYGYTF. The CDR3 DNA reads as TGTGCCAGCGGACAGGCTTATGGCTACACCTTC.

The V and J genes are TRBV7-8 and TRBJ2-1, with D possibly being TRBD1 (5 bases). V was cut by 0 bases and J by 4 bases, with 13 bases left in between. The CDR3 loop spans 16 amino acids. Germline V gives CDR1 SGHVS, CDR2 FQNEAQ. CDR3 in amino acids: CASSLARQYQYNEQFF. CDR3 bases: TGTGCCAGCAGCTTAGCGCGACAGTATCAGTACAATGAGCAGTTCTTC.

The rearrangement uses TRBV5-4 and TRBJ1-1; possible D gene TRBD1, 6 bases. V dropped 4 bases and J dropped 6 bases, with 13 bases sitting between them. The CDR3 has 13 amino acids. CDR1 is SGHNT and CDR2 is YYREEE in the germline V gene (reference sequence). The CDR3 loop reads CASSDPGTSEAFF. CDR3 DNA: TGTGCCAGCAGCGACCCCGGGACATCTGAAGCTTTCTTT.

The chain carries TRBV10-2 and TRBJ2-1; D might be TRBD2 (5 bases). This CDR3 contains 16 residues. Germline V gene sequence: CDR1 WSHSY, CDR2 SAAADI. V lost 0 bases to trimming and J lost 4 bases, with 13 bases between them. The DNA for the CDR3 is TGCGCCAGCAGTGAGTCGAAAAGCGGACTGTACAATGAGCAGTTCTTC. It specifies CASSESKSGLYNEQFF.

The chain carries TRBV5-4 and TRBJ2-7, with D unclear. Per the germline V gene, CDR1 is SGHNT and CDR2 is YYREEE (reference sequence). Deletions cut 1 base from V and 7 bases from J, with 9 bases between. The CDR3 is 12 amino acids. In nucleotides, the CDR3 is TGTGCCAGCAGCTTGAGGGTAGGGGAGCAGTACTTC. Protein product: CASSLRVGEQYF.

This sequence joins TRBV6-1 and TRBJ2-5; 9 bases map to TRBD1. This CDR3 has 14 residues. CDR1 and CDR2 from the germline V gene are MNHNS and SASEGT. After removal of 5 bases from V and 5 bases from J, the junction contained 6 bases not matched to a gene. The CDR3 sequence is CASSLGTGYETQYF. CDR3 bases: TGTGCCAGCAGTTTAGGGACAGGGTACGAGACCCAGTACTTC.

The chain has TRBV5-6 and TRBJ1-3; D ambiguous. The V end lost 0 bases, the J end lost 0 bases, and 7 bases lay between the germline ends. The CDR3 has 15 residues. Germline loops: CDR1 SGHDT, CDR2 YYEEEE. This chain's CDR3 is CASSLVRISGNTIYF. Written as DNA, the CDR3 is TGTGCCAGCAGCTTGGTCCGGATCTCTGGAAACACCATATATTTT.

In DNA, the CDR3 is TGTGCCAGCAGTGTAGCGGGAATCGATGAGCAGTTCTTC. Protein product: CASSVAGIDEQFF. The chain links TRBV6-4 to TRBJ2-1, with 8 bases fitting TRBD2. Germline V gene sequence: CDR1 MRHNA, CDR2 SNTAGT. This CDR3 has 13 amino acids. J lost 8 bases, V lost 4 bases, and 4 bases had no gene match.

The rearrangement joins TRBV9 to TRBJ2-2, with D perhaps being TRBD1 or TRBD2 (6 bases each). Trimming took off 0 bases at V and 5 bases at J, with 11 bases between the two ends. The CDR3 has 15 residues. Germline assignment: CDR1 SGDLS and CDR2 YYNGEE. The CDR3 reads CASSVGRGSTGELFF. The CDR3 nucleotides are TGTGCCAGCAGCGTAGGGAGGGGGTCTACCGGGGAGCTGTTTTTT.

CDR3: CASSVGLALYNEQFF. DNA of the CDR3: TGTGCCAGCAGTGTGGGACTAGCGCTCTACAATGAGCAGTTCTTC. V gene TRBV25-1 combines with J gene TRBJ2-1; 10 bases fit TRBD2. This CDR3 has 15 residues. Germline V gene lookup returns CDR1 MGHDK and CDR2 SYGVNS. V lost 4 bases to trimming and J lost 3 bases; unmatched junction nucleotides: 3.

The rearrangement joins TRBV30 to TRBJ2-7; TRBD2 matches at 13 bases. Germline lookup yields CDR1 GTSNPN and CDR2 SVGIG (reference sequence). V lost 1 base to trimming and J lost 4 bases; unmatched junction nucleotides: 1. The CDR3 loop spans 14 amino acids. Here the CDR3 reads CAWSGTSGSYEQYF. CDR3 sequence (DNA): TGTGCCTGGAGTGGGACTAGCGGGAGTTACGAGCAGTACTTC.

This chain links TRBV29-1 with TRBJ2-4, with D possibly matching TRBD1 (5 bases). Germline V lookup: CDR1 SQVTM, CDR2 ANQGSEA. Trimming took 3 bases from V and 6 from J, leaving 6 bases between them. This CDR3 contains 11 residues. The chain's CDR3 is CSVDRGNIQYF. The CDR3 DNA follows: TGCAGCGTTGATAGGGGAAACATTCAGTACTTC.

This sequence joins TRBV5-6 and TRBJ2-5; possibly TRBD1 for D (5 bases). The last part of the DNA fits TRBJ2-7 better; the J call may be wrong. Germline V CDR1 and CDR2: SGHDT, YYEEEE. This CDR3 has 14 amino acids. The CDR3 nucleotides are TGTGCCAGCAGCCCAAGACAGAGCCCCTACGAGCAGTACTTC. Its translation is CASSPRQSPYEQYF.

As to this clone: The junction and the germline gene differ at one end; a read error may be behind it. The V gene is TRBV5-4, the J gene TRBJ1-1, with 7 positions matching TRBD1. The CDR3 is 13 amino acids. From germline, CDR1 is SGHNT and CDR2 YYREEE (reference sequence). CDR3 region: CASSLDRSNAAFF. CDR3 nucleotides: TGTGCCAGCAGTTTGGACAGGTCGAATGCAGCTTTCTTT.

This chain joins TRBV7-3 and TRBJ1-5, with TRBD1 matching over 7 bases. The V segment lost 4 bases and the J segment 3 bases; nucleotides outside the gene matches: 9. The CDR3 spans 16 residues. In germline, CDR1 is SGHTA, CDR2 FQGTGA. The CDR3 sequence is CASSYPVRGFNQPQHF. The CDR3 region has the DNA TGTGCCAGCAGCTACCCCGTCAGGGGGTTCAATCAGCCCCAGCATTTT.

The rearrangement links TRBV5-8 to TRBJ2-2, with TRBD2 identical over 7 bases. The CDR3 sequence is 16 residues long. Germline CDR1 and CDR2: SGHTS and YDEGEE. The junction had 8 bases not matched to a gene; V was cut back by 0 bases and J by 6 bases. CDR3 sequence (DNA): TGTGCCAGCAGCTTGGCCCGGGACGCGGGGGCCGGGGAGCTGTTTTTT. It codes for CASSLARDAGAGELFF.

This clone was seen once. The gene calls are TRBV9 and TRBJ1-5, with D maybe TRBD1 (5 bases). The ends were cut back, 0 bases at V and 6 bases at J, with 16 bases in the middle. The CDR3 is 16 amino acids. The germline V gene has CDR1 SGDLS and CDR2 YYNGEE. The CDR3 bases are TGTGCCAGCAGCGTAGGGTGGGGAGGGGATGGTCAGCCCCAGCATTTT. This codes for CASSVGWGGDGQPQHF.

With regard to this clone: The same CDR3 can be traced to other DNA sequences in this sample. This sequence joins TRBV27 and TRBJ2-2, with 8 bases aligning to TRBD2. Trimming at V came to 6 bases and at J to 8 bases, leaving 5 bases not matched to a gene. This CDR3 contains 13 residues. The germline V gene has CDR1 MNHEY and CDR2 SMNVEV (reference sequence). CDR3 sequence (DNA): TGTGCCAGCAGACTAGCGGCGGTGGGGGAGCTGTTTTTT. Translated, it gives CASRLAAVGELFF.

This clone appeared a single time. This sequence joins TRBV28 and TRBJ2-7; 8 bases fit TRBD2. The germline V gene encodes CDR1 MDHEN and CDR2 SYDVKM. The length of the CDR3 is 18 residues. J gave up 6 bases and V 3 bases, and 19 bases lay outside the gene matches. CDR3 residues: CASSFGPRRVSGSAEQYF. In DNA form, the CDR3 reads TGTGCCAGCAGTTTTGGGCCCCGCAGGGTAAGCGGGAGTGCCGAGCAGTACTTC.

The chain employs TRBV6-4 and TRBJ2-3; D is perhaps TRBD1 (6 bases). V was trimmed by 10 bases and J by 14 bases, leaving 34 bases between them. The length of the CDR3 is 16 residues. Per germline, CDR1 MRHNA and CDR2 SNTAGT. The CDR3 is CAMPGPLDRVWSALYF. Written as DNA, the CDR3 is TGTGCCATGCCGGGCCCATTGGACAGAGTGTGGTCCGCGCTGTATTTT.

The gene calls are TRBV5-8 and TRBJ2-4; 10 bases agree with TRBD1. Germline-derived CDR1 and CDR2 are SGHTS and YDEGEE. This CDR3 is built from 16 residues. Trimming removed 4 bases from V and 3 bases from J; junction bases left unmatched: 7. The CDR3 DNA sequence: TGTGCCAGCAGCAGGACAGGGGGAGCTTTCAAAAACATTCAGTACTTC. It translates to CASSRTGGAFKNIQYF.

The chain is built from TRBV19 and TRBJ2-3, with D perhaps matching TRBD2 (5 bases). Germline lookup yields CDR1 LNHDA and CDR2 SQIVND (reference sequence). The V end was cut by 5 bases, the J end by 3 bases, with 12 bases between. The CDR3 has 14 residues. The chain's CDR3 is CASSLTGGTDTQYF. DNA for the CDR3: TGTGCCAGTAGTTTGACGGGCGGGACAGATACGCAGTATTTT.

The rearrangement uses TRBV5-1 and TRBJ2-2, with D possibly TRBD1 on 6 matching bases. The CDR3 runs to 15 residues. The V end lost 1 base, the J end lost 5 bases, and 12 bases lay between the germline ends. Germline loops: CDR1 SGHRS, CDR2 YFSETQ. The CDR3 protein is CASSLMQRGTGELFF. CDR3 DNA sequence: TGCGCCAGCAGCTTGATGCAGAGGGGGACCGGGGAGCTGTTTTTT.

With regard to this clone: One base away lies a much larger clone, so this may be a sequencing read error. The chain uses TRBV14 and TRBJ2-7; the match to TRBD1 covers 9 bases. V shed 1 base, J shed 2 bases, and the junction held 0 bases outside the gene matches. This CDR3 spans 14 amino acids. Germline loops: CDR1 SGHDN, CDR2 FVKESK. CDR3 nucleotide sequence: TGTGCCAGCAGCCAAGGGACAGGGGCCTACGAGCAGTACTTC. Protein product: CASSQGTGAYEQYF.

CDR3 coding DNA: TGCAGCGTAGCCCAAGATGGGGCAGATACGCAGTATTTT. Translating it yields CSVAQDGADTQYF. The V and J genes are TRBV29-1 and TRBJ2-3; no clear D gene. CDR3 length equals 13 residues. The germline gives CDR1 SQVTM, CDR2 ANQGSEA. The V and J ends lost 6 bases and 4 bases respectively, with 14 bases between them.